The clone carrying this T cell receptor (beta chain) was observed at least ten times. Its antigen is still unknown. The source of the sample is a study of T cells in Graves' hyperthyroidism and ophthalmopathy. Study-level points and caveats: Median prediction lead before ophthalmopathy onset was 6.5 months with the model.

The CDR3 regions of TCR beta were amplified from RNA transcripts. HTBI primers were the set used in a first-round RT-PCR of the TCR CDR3. TCRdb analysed the multiplex PCR reads with MiXCR anew, one entry per CDR3 protein. The table includes hundreds of thousands of distinct CDR3 sequences, around 16% detected once. With 4 bases clipped from V and 6 bases from J, the junction kept 11 bases outside the gene matches. Germline-derived CDR1 and CDR2 are SGHAT and FQNNGV. The CDR3 sequence is 15 residues long. The receptor was derived from a middle-aged woman with Graves' ophthalmopathy. This chain uses TRBV11-2 with TRBJ2-7; TRBD1 aligns across 8 bases. Sequencing was performed on blood. In DNA form, the CDR3 reads TGTGCCAGCAGCTCCCTAAAGGACAGGGTGCCCGAGCAGTACTTC. The encoded protein is CASSSLKDRVPEQYF.